These 29 T cell receptor beta chains were all obtained from the same sample, sequenced in a study of shared clonotypes between healthy human individuals. Method: immunoSEQ multiplex PCR; TCRdb's copy keeps in-frame clones and lacks some. The sample includes 300,000 to 400,000 clones, about 73% seen only once; the top ten take about 9.4%. Sequenced material: memory CD4+ T cells sorted from blood. Documented subset: CD45RA-negative fraction. The source of these receptors is a man between 25 and 39 years old in good health.

The rearrangement uses TRBV2 and TRBJ1-3; unclear D gene. The V end was cut by 9 bases, the J end by 0 bases, with 9 bases between. Germline assignment: CDR1 SNHLY and CDR2 FYNNEI. The length of the CDR3 is 13 residues. The chain's CDR3 is CASKKPSGNTIYF. For the CDR3, the DNA is TGTGCCAGTAAGAAGCCCTCTGGAAACACCATATATTTT.

In this sample, this clone turned up many times. The rearrangement joins TRBV5-6 to TRBJ2-5, with 15 nucleotides matching TRBD2. Germline loops: CDR1 SGHDT, CDR2 YYEEEE. J lost 8 bases, V lost 2 bases, and 10 bases had no gene match. The CDR3 is made up of 17 amino acids. The CDR3 region is CASSFRTSGRDPGTQYF. The CDR3 nucleotides read TGTGCCAGCAGCTTTCGGACTAGCGGGAGGGATCCTGGTACCCAGTACTTC.

CDR3 nucleotides: TGTGCCAGAAGCCTCACGACACAGGGGTCTAGGGGAAAAAACATTCAGTACTTC. As protein: CARSLTTQGSRGKNIQYF. The chain links TRBV7-5 to TRBJ2-4; TRBD1, the table's D call, lacks a check against the DNA. TRBV7-5 is a pseudogene segment. CDR3 size: 18 residues.

The chain links TRBV11-2 to TRBJ2-3; TRBD2 matches 9 bases. The CDR3 is made up of 15 amino acids. The V and J ends lost 8 bases and 3 bases, in that order; junction bases with no gene match: 9. Germline V gene sequence: CDR1 SGHAT, CDR2 FQNNGV. The CDR3: CASCLGTSRTDTQYF. In nucleotides, the CDR3 is TGTGCCAGCTGCCTGGGGACTAGCCGTACAGATACGCAGTATTTT.

A note on this clone: Its ends do not fully match the called genes, so a read error is possible. The chain combines TRBV2 with TRBJ2-7; possible D gene TRBD2, 6 bases. Germline V CDR1 and CDR2: SNHLY, FYNNEI. This CDR3 comprises 12 residues. The DNA for the CDR3 is TGTGCCAGCAGTGAGAATTCAGGGAGGACGCACTTC. Its protein product is CASSENSGRTHF.

This clone was observed a few times. V and J are TRBV7-9 and TRBJ2-7; 7 nucleotides agree with TRBD2. V was pared by 3 bases and J by 0 bases, with 8 bases of the junction left unmatched. The CDR3 is 16 amino acids. The V gene's germline CDR1 is SEHNR and CDR2 FQNEAQ (reference sequence). The CDR3 protein is CASSFGSGSGSYEQYF. CDR3 sequence (DNA): TGTGCCAGCAGCTTCGGTAGCGGGTCAGGCTCCTACGAGCAGTACTTC.

With respect to this clone: The junction departs from the called germline gene at one end, perhaps through a read error. The J gene is TRBJ2-2, the V gene TRBV9; 8 bases are a match to TRBD2. The CDR3 has 16 residues. The germline V gene encodes CDR1 SGDLS and CDR2 YYNGEE. The CDR3 region has the DNA TGTGCCAACAGCGTAGGAAGCGGGGGGAACACCGGGGAGCTGTTTTTT. It translates to CANSVGSGGNTGELFF.

This chain uses TRBV7-3 with TRBJ2-3; TRBD2 matches at 8 bases. The germline V gene encodes CDR1 SGHTA and CDR2 FQGTGA. V gave up 5 bases and J gave up 3 bases; unmatched junction bases: 7. This CDR3 is 15 amino acids long. CDR3 sequence: CASSNGLAGTDTQYF. CDR3 nucleotide sequence: TGTGCCAGCAGCAATGGACTAGCAGGGACAGATACGCAGTATTTT.

The chain joins TRBV5-1 to TRBJ1-2; 7 bases match TRBD1. The CDR3 consists of 14 residues. Germline V gene data show CDR1 as SGHRS and CDR2 as YFSETQ. After removal of 2 bases from V and 2 bases from J, the junction contained 3 bases not matched to a gene. The CDR3 loop reads CASSLMTGNYGYTF. The CDR3 region has the DNA TGCGCCAGCAGCTTAATGACAGGGAACTATGGCTACACCTTC.

This clone was detected only once. This sequence joins TRBV12-5 and TRBJ2-6, with a weak D call TRBD1 (5 bases). There are 18 residues in the CDR3. V shed 4 bases and J shed 5 bases, with 21 bases lying between them. Germline values: CDR1 LGHNT, CDR2 FRNRAP. In nucleotides, the CDR3 is TGTGCTAGTGGTTATCGCCGTGCAGGACAAAGTCGGGCCAACGTCCTGACTTTC. Translated, it gives CASGYRRAGQSRANVLTF.

This rearrangement joins TRBV5-1 to TRBJ2-1; D remains ambiguous. The CDR3 spans 15 residues. Germline V gene data show CDR1 as SGHRS and CDR2 as YFSETQ. V lost 0 bases to trimming and J lost 5 bases, with 12 bases between them. CDR3 bases: TGCGCCAGCAGCTTGGGACAAAGAATTAACAATGAGCAGTTCTTC. This encodes CASSLGQRINNEQFF.

This chain uses TRBV14 with TRBJ2-1, with no clear D. The CDR3 is made up of 11 amino acids. Germline-derived CDR1 and CDR2 are SGHDN and FVKESK. Trimming left V 1 base short and J 12 bases short, with 7 bases between. The CDR3 spells CASSQGYLQFF. As DNA, the CDR3 is TGTGCCAGCAGCCAAGGATACTTGCAGTTCTTC.

The V gene is TRBV5-1, the J gene TRBJ2-3, with D perhaps assigned TRBD1 or TRBD2 (5 bases each). CDR1 SGHRS and CDR2 YFSETQ come from the germline V gene. Trimming left V 4 bases short and J 6 bases short, with 15 bases between. The CDR3 consists of 14 residues. DNA of the CDR3: TGCGCCAGCAGCCTGACGGGGAACAGGGATACGCAGTATTTT. This codes for CASSLTGNRDTQYF.

The V and J genes are TRBV18 and TRBJ1-5; 10 bases map to TRBD1. The germline V gene has CDR1 KGHSH and CDR2 LQKENI. V shed 3 bases and J 5 bases; nucleotides not matched to a gene: 7. This CDR3 comprises 16 residues. The CDR3 loop reads CASSPRTGGTDQPQHF. The DNA for the CDR3 is TGTGCCAGCTCACCGCGGACAGGGGGTACGGATCAGCCCCAGCATTTT.

There are a few counts of this clone. The chain is built from TRBV5-1 and TRBJ2-1, with a possible D match to TRBD1 (6 bases). The V gene lost 0 bases and the J gene lost 6 bases, with 10 bases spanning the gap. This CDR3 spans 14 amino acids. CDR1 and CDR2 (germline): SGHRS, YFSETQ. The CDR3: CASSLETGLNEQFF. The CDR3 DNA follows: TGCGCCAGCAGCTTGGAGACAGGACTCAATGAGCAGTTCTTC.

A note on this clone: A read error is likely here: a far larger clone is one base away. The genes are TRBV5-1 and TRBJ2-3; no clear D. V gave up 0 bases and J gave up 2 bases, with 4 bases separating them. This CDR3 comprises 13 residues. Germline values: CDR1 SGHRS, CDR2 YFSETQ. The CDR3 spells CASSLEDTDTQYF. The CDR3 bases are TGCGCCAGCAGCTTGGAAGACACAGATACGCAGTATTTT.

V and J are TRBV6-5 and TRBJ1-2; tentatively, D is TRBD1 (5 bases). In germline, CDR1 is MNHEY, CDR2 SVGAGI. Trimming took off 4 bases at V and 4 bases at J, with 19 bases between the two ends. CDR3 length: 16 amino acids. In DNA, the CDR3 is TGTGCCAGCAGTTCCATCTCAGGGCGGGGTACCTATGGCTACACCTTC. Protein sequence: CASSSISGRGTYGYTF.

The chain uses TRBV6-1 and TRBJ2-6, with D uncertain. V was shortened by 7 bases and J by 2 bases, with 6 bases between the two germline ends. The germline CDR1 and CDR2 sequences are MNHNS and SASEGT. This CDR3 is built from 13 residues. In DNA form, the CDR3 reads TGTGCCAGCATGCTAGCTGGGGCCAACGTCCTGACTTTC. This translates into CASMLAGANVLTF.

The J gene is TRBJ2-3, the V gene TRBV5-6; 8 bases map to TRBD1. Germline CDR1 SGHDT, CDR2 YYEEEE. There are 16 residues in the CDR3. V shed 0 bases and J 2 bases; nucleotides not matched to a gene: 5. The DNA of the CDR3 is TGTGCCAGCAGCTTGGCCGGGACAGGACTCACAGATACGCAGTATTTT. Its protein product is CASSLAGTGLTDTQYF.

In its sample, this clone was seen once. The chain couples TRBV6-5 to TRBJ2-7, with D possibly matching TRBD2 (5 bases). Trimming removed 6 bases from V and 6 bases from J, with 15 bases in between. This CDR3 has 13 residues. CDR1 and CDR2 from the germline V gene are MNHEY and SVGAGI. The CDR3 bases are TGTGCCAGCAGCCCGCCGGGGATCCTCGAGCAGTACTTC. Amino acid sequence: CASSPPGILEQYF.

This rearrangement joins TRBV10-1 to TRBJ1-5, with TRBD1 identical over 9 bases. From germline, CDR1 is WNHNN and CDR2 SYGVQD (reference sequence). The CDR3 length is 15 residues. Trimming removed 5 bases from V and 7 bases from J; junction bases left unmatched: 9. The CDR3 sequence: CASSQGQGSRQPQHF. In DNA, the CDR3 is TGCGCCAGCAGTCAGGGACAGGGTTCTCGGCAGCCCCAGCATTTT.

The V and J genes are TRBV28 and TRBJ2-7; tentative D call: TRBD2 (6 bases). The germline CDR1 and CDR2 sequences are MDHEN and SYDVKM. Trimming shortened V by 3 bases and J by 5 bases, and 14 bases separated the two germline ends. The CDR3 sequence is 14 residues long. This CDR3 is CASSFSGGRDEQYF. CDR3 nucleotides: TGTGCCAGCAGTTTCTCCGGGGGACGGGACGAGCAGTACTTC. Filled out from reference TRBV28 and TRBJ2-7, the complete variable domain reads DVKVTQSSRYLVKRTGEKVFLECVQDMDHENMFWYRQDPGLGLRLIYFSYDVKMKEKGDIPEGYSVSREKKERFSLILESASTNQTSMYLCASSFSGGRDEQYFGPGTRLTVT.

The rearrangement uses TRBV5-8 and TRBJ2-1; D is possibly TRBD1 or TRBD2 (6 bases each). The germline V gene has CDR1 SGHTS and CDR2 YDEGEE. The CDR3 is 15 amino acids. V was shortened by 3 bases and J by 2 bases, with 12 bases between the two germline ends. The DNA of the CDR3 is TGTGCCAGCAGCTCTGGCGGGACACCCTACAATGAGCAGTTCTTC. Protein sequence: CASSSGGTPYNEQFF. Full variable domain (rest looked up from reference TRBV5-8 and TRBJ2-1): EAGVTQSPTHLIKTRGQQATLRCSPISGHTSVYWYQQALGLGLQFLLWYDEGEERNRGNFPPRFSGRQFPNYSSELNVNALELEDSALYLCASSSGGTPYNEQFFGPGTRLTVL.

This chain joins TRBV6-1 and TRBJ1-5; D not certain. Trimming stripped 2 bases from V and 2 bases from J, with 4 bases between. CDR1 and CDR2 (germline): MNHNS, SASEGT. The CDR3 spans 13 residues. CDR3 residues: CASSESGNQPQHF. The CDR3 DNA follows: TGTGCCAGCAGTGAATCGGGCAATCAGCCCCAGCATTTT.

This clone was seen once. The rearrangement uses TRBV5-4 and TRBJ1-4; no firm D call. Germline-derived CDR1 and CDR2 are SGHNT and YYREEE (reference sequence). Trimming shortened V by 4 bases and J by 5 bases, and 12 bases separated the two germline ends. The CDR3 length is 14 residues. The CDR3 nucleotides read TGTGCCAGCAGCGCCGCGAAAGAAAATGAAAAACTGTTTTTT. Translation gives CASSAAKENEKLFF.

The CDR3 loop reads CASSPAGENYEQYF. DNA for the CDR3: TGTGCCAGCTCACCTGCGGGGGAGAACTACGAGCAGTACTTC. The V gene is TRBV18, the J gene TRBJ2-7; 7 positions match TRBD2. There are 14 residues in the CDR3. V trimming: 3 bases; J trimming: 3 bases; junction bases outside the gene matches: 5. Germline assignment: CDR1 KGHSH and CDR2 LQKENI.

This clone turned up a few times. The rearrangement links TRBV4-3 to TRBJ2-5; D could derive from TRBD1 or TRBD2 (5 bases each). CDR1 is LGHNA, CDR2 YSLEER, per germline. This CDR3 region has 15 residues. V was clipped by 4 bases and J by 1 base, with 13 bases between them. The CDR3 sequence is CASSPLWGTQETQYF. In nucleotides, the CDR3 is TGCGCCAGCAGCCCCCTGTGGGGGACCCAAGAGACCCAGTACTTC.

This clone was seen at least ten times. V is TRBV28 and J is TRBJ1-4, with D possibly being TRBD1 (6 bases). The CDR3 totals 15 residues. The germline V gene encodes CDR1 MDHEN and CDR2 SYDVKM. Deletions cut 7 bases from V and 4 bases from J, with 16 bases between. CDR3 nucleotide sequence: TGTGCCAGCACCTCACAGGGTCGGGGTAATGAAAAACTGTTTTTT. It is translated as CASTSQGRGNEKLFF.

The count of this clone is one. This chain uses TRBV30 with TRBJ1-5; D perhaps matches TRBD1 (5 bases). Trimming stripped 3 bases from V and 2 bases from J, with 20 bases between. The length of the CDR3 is 17 residues. Germline V gene data show CDR1 as GTSNPN and CDR2 as SVGIG (reference sequence). CDR3 amino acids: CAWSSRGGIEGNQPQHF. The CDR3 region has the DNA TGTGCCTGGAGCTCTCGGGGCGGCATAGAGGGCAATCAGCCCCAGCATTTT.